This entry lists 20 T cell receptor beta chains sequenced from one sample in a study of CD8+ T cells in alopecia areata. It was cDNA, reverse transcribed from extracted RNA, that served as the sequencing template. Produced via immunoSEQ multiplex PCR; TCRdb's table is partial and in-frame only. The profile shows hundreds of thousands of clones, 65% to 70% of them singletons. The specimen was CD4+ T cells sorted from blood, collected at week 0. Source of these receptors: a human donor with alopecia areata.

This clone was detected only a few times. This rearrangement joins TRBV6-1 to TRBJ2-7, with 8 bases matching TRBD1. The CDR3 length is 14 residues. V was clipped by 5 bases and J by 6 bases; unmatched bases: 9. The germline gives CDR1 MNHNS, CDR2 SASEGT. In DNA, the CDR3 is TGTGCCAGCAGTAGAGACAGGGGCCAAGGCGAGCAGTACTTC. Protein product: CASSRDRGQGEQYF.

The CDR3 DNA reads TGCAGCGTTGAGCAACGAGAGACCCAGTACTTC. It is translated as CSVEQRETQYF. The rearrangement joins TRBV29-1 to TRBJ2-5; D not resolved. This CDR3 has 11 amino acids. The germline V gene encodes CDR1 SQVTM and CDR2 ANQGSEA. The germline V and J ends were trimmed by 3 bases and 4 bases, with 6 bases remaining between them.

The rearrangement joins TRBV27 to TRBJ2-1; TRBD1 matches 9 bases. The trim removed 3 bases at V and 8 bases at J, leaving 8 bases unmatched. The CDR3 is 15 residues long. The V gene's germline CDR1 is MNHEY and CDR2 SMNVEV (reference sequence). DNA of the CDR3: TGTGCCAGCAGTTTCCCGGGACAGGGCGGCCATGAGCAGTTCTTC. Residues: CASSFPGQGGHEQFF.

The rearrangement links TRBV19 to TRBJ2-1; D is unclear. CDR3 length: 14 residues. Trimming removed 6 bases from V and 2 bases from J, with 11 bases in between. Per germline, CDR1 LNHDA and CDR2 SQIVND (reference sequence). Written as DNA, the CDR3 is TGTGCCAGTAGCAAAGGGTTGACCTACAATGAGCAGTTCTTC. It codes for CASSKGLTYNEQFF.

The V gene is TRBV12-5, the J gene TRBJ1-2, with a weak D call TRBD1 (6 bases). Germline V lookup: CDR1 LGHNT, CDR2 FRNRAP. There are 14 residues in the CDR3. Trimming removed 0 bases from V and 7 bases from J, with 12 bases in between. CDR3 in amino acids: CASGLVPQGGGYTF. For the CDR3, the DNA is TGTGCTAGTGGTTTGGTACCACAGGGCGGTGGCTACACCTTC. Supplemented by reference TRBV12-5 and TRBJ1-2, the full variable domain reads DARVTQTPRHKVTEMGQEVTMRCQPILGHNTVFWYRQTMMQGLELLAYFRNRAPLDDSGMPKDRFSAEMPDATLATLKIQPSEPRDSAVYFCASGLVPQGGGYTFGSGTRLTVV.

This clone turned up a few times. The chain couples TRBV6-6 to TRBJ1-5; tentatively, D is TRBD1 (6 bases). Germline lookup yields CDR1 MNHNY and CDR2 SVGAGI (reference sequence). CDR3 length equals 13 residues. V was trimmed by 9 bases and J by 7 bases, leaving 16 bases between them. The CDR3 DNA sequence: TGTGCCAGTAGGGGCCACCAGGGGCAGCCCCAGCATTTT. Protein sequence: CASRGHQGQPQHF.

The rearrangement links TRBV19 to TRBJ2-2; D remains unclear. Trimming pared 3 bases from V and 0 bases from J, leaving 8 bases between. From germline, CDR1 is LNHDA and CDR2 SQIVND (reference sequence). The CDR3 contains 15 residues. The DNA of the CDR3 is TGTGCCAGTAGTATTTACCTGTCGAACACCGGGGAGCTGTTTTTT. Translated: CASSIYLSNTGELFF.

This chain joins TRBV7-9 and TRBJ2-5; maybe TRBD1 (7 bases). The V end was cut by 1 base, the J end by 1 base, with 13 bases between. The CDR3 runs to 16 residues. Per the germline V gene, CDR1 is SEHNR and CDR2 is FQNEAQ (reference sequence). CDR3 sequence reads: CASSLGDRDSQETQYF. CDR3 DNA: TGTGCCAGCAGCTTAGGCGACAGGGACTCCCAAGAGACCCAGTACTTC.

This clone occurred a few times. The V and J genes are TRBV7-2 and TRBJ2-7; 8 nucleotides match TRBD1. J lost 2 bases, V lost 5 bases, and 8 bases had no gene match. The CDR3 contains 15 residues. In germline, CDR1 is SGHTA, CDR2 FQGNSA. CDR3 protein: CASSLGTGPTYEQYF. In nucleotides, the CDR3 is TGTGCCAGCAGCCTCGGGACAGGCCCCACCTACGAGCAGTACTTC. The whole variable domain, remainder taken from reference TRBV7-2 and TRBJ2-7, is GAGVSQSPSNKVTEKGKDVELRCDPISGHTALYWYRQSLGQGLEFLIYFQGNSAPDKSGLPSDRFSAERTGGSVSTLTIQRTQQEDSAVYLCASSLGTGPTYEQYFGPGTRLTVT.

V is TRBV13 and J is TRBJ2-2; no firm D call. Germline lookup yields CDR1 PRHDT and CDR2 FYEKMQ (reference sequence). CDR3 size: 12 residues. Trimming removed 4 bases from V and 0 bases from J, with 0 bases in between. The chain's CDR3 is CASSSNTGELFF. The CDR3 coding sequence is TGTGCCAGCAGCTCGAACACCGGGGAGCTGTTTTTT.

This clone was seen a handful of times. Here the CDR3 reads CAISGVARETQYF. CDR3 nucleotide sequence: TGTGCCATCAGCGGTGTGGCCCGAGAGACCCAGTACTTC. The chain uses TRBV10-3 and TRBJ2-5, with D uncertain. The CDR3 is 13 amino acids. Germline V gene lookup returns CDR1 ENHRY and CDR2 SYGVKD. Trimming shortened V by 6 bases and J by 4 bases, and 12 bases separated the two germline ends.

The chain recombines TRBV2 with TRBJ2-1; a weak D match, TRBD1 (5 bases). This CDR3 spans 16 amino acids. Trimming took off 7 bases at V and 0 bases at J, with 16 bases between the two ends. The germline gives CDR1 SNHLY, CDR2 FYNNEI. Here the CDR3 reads CASKQDVPSSYNEQFF. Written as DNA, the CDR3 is TGTGCCAGCAAACAGGATGTCCCAAGCTCCTACAATGAGCAGTTCTTC.

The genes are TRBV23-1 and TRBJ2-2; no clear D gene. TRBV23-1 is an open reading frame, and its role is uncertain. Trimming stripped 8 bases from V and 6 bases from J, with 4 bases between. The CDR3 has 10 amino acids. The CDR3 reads CASGPGELFF. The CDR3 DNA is TGCGCCAGCGGCCCCGGGGAGCTGTTTTTT.

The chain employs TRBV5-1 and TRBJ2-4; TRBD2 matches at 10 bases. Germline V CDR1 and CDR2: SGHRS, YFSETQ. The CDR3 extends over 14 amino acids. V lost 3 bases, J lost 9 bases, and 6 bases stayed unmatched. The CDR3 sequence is CASSSGLAATIQYF. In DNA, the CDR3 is TGCGCCAGCAGCTCAGGACTAGCGGCGACCATTCAGTACTTC.

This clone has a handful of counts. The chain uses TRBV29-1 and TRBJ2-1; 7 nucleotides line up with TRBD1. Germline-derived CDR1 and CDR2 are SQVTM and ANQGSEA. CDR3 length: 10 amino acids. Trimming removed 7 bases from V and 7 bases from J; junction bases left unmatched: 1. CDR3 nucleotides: TGCAGCGCCAGGGGGAATGAGCAGTTCTTC. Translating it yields CSARGNEQFF.

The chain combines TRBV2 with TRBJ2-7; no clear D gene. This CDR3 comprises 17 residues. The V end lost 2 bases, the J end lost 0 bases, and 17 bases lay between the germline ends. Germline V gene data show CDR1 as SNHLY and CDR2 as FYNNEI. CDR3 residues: CASSEIGWAVDSYEQYF. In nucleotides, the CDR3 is TGTGCCAGCAGTGAAATTGGTTGGGCAGTCGACTCCTACGAGCAGTACTTC.

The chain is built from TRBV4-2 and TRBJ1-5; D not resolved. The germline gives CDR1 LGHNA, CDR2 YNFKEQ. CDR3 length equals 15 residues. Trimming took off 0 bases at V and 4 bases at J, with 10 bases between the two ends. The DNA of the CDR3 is TGTGCCAGCAGCCAAGATCTTCGGGTTAATCAGCCCCAGCATTTT. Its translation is CASSQDLRVNQPQHF.

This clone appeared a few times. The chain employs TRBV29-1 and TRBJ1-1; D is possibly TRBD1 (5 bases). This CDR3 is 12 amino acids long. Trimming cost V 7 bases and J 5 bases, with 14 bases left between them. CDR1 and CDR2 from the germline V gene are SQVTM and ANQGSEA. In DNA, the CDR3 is TGCAGCGGCGAACAGGTTGTAACTGAAGCTTTCTTT. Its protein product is CSGEQVVTEAFF.

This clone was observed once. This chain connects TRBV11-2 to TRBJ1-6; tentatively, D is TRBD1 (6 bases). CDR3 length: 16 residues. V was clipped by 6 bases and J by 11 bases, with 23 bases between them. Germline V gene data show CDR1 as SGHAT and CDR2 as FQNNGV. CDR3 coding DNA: TGTGCCAGCAGACGTCTTAGTGGACAGCTGTTTGCACCCCTCCACTTT. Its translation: CASRRLSGQLFAPLHF.

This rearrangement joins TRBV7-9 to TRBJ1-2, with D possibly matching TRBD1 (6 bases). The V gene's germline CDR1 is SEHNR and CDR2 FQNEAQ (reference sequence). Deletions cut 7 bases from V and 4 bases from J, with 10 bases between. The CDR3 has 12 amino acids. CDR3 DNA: TGTGCCAGCACCCGGGACACCTATGGCTACACCTTC. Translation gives CASTRDTYGYTF.